Included here is one T cell receptor beta chain sequence, with context. This record belongs to a study of shared clonotypes between healthy human individuals. The V gene lost 2 bases and the J gene lost 3 bases, with 20 bases spanning the gap. CDR1 and CDR2 from the germline V gene are GTSNPN and SVGIG (reference sequence). This CDR3 spans 17 amino acids. Method: immunoSEQ multiplex PCR; TCRdb's copy keeps in-frame clones and lacks some. This repertoire shows over a million clones, about 96% found once; its top ten account for 1.2%. The sequence was obtained from a man in his thirties or forties in good health. The chain recombines TRBV30 with TRBJ1-5, with D tentatively TRBD1 (5 bases). The sequenced sample was naive CD4+ T cells sorted from blood. Subset meaning: CD45RA+ positively selected. This chain's CDR3 is CAWSLSFGQIINQPQHF. In DNA, the CDR3 is TGTGCCTGGAGTCTCAGCTTCGGACAAATAATCAATCAGCCCCAGCATTTT.